This T cell receptor beta chain was captured by sequencing in a study of blood T cell repertoires in COVID-19. Seattle patient enrollment occurred during active infection, with longitudinal follow-up thereafter. Generated by immunoSEQ multiplex PCR, the TCRdb table keeps only in-frame clones and is missing some. Among approximately 260,000 clones listed, around 89% were seen once. The receptor was isolated from a woman aged 55-70 years with COVID-19, enrolled during active disease. The sample comprised peripheral blood.

This CDR3 reads CASSLAGGQGAQPQHF. In DNA form, the CDR3 reads TGTGCCAGCAGCTTAGCAGGGGGACAGGGGGCTCAGCCCCAGCATTTT. This chain joins TRBV7-9 and TRBJ1-5; 12 bases are a match to TRBD1. The germline gives CDR1 SEHNR, CDR2 FQNEAQ (reference sequence). The CDR3 has 16 amino acids. The ends lost 0 bases at V and 6 bases at J; junction bases unmatched: 3.